Listed here is a single T cell receptor (beta chain). Its antigen is unidentified. The data were obtained in a study of CD8+ T cells in alopecia areata. Following extraction, RNA underwent reverse transcription to cDNA, which served as the sequencing template. Assay: immunoSEQ multiplex PCR; the TCRdb copy retains only in-frame clones and omits some. The sample carries approximately 200,000 clones, about 62% recorded once. Overall study findings and caveats: In scalp samples, resident alphabeta T cells of normal skin are also sequenced.

J was trimmed by 1 base and V by 4 bases; bases with no gene match: 3. The CDR3 length is 15 residues. Germline V gives CDR1 SGDLS, CDR2 YYNGEE. Treatment in this sample: oral pan-JAK inhibitor, 5-10 mg twice daily. The source was CD4+ T cells sorted from blood, collected at week 24, from a patient treated with tofacitinib. The V call is TRBV9, the J call TRBJ2-7, with TRBD2 matching 12 bases. The TCR was taken from a human donor with alopecia areata. This chain's CDR3 is CASSPTSGRSYEQYF. Here the CDR3 DNA reads TGTGCCAGCAGCCCTACTAGCGGGAGGTCCTACGAGCAGTACTTC.